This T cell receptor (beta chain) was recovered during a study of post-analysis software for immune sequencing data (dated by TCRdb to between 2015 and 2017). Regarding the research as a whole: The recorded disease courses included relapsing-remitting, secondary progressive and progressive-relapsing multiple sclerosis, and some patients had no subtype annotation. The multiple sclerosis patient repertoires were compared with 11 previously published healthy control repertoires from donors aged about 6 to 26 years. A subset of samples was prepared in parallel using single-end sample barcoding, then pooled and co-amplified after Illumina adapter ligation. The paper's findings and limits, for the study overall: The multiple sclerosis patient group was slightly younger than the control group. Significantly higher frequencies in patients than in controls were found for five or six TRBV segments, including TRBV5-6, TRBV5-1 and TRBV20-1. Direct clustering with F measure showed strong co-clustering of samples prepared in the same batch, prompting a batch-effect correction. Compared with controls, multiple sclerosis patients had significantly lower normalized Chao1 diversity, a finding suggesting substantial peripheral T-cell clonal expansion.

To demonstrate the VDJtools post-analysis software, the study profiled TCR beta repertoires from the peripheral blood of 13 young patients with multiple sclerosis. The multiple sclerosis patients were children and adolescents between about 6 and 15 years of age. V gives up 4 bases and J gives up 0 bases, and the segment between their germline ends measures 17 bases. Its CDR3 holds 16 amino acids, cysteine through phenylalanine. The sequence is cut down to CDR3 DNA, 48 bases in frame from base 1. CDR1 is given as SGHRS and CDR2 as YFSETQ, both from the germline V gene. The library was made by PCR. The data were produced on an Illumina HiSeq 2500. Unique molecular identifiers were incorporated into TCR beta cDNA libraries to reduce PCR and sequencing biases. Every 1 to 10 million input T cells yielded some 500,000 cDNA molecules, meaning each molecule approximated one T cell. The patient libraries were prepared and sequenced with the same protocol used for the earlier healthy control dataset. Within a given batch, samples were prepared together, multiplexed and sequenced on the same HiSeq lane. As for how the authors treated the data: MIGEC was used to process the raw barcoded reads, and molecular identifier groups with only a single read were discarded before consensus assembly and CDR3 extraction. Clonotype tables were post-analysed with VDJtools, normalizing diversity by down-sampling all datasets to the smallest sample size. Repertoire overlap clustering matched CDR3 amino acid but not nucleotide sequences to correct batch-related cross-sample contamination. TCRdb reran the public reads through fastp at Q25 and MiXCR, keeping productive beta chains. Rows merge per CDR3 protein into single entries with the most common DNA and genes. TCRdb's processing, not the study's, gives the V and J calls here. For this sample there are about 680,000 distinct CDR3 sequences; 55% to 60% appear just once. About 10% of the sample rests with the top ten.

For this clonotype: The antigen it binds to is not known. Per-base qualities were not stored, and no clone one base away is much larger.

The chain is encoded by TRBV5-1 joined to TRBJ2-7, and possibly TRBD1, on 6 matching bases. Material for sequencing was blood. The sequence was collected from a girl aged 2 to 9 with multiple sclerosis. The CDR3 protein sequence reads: CASSEGDIPLSYEQYF. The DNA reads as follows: TGCGCCAGCAGCGAGGGGGACATCCCCCTCTCCTACGAGCAGTACTTC.